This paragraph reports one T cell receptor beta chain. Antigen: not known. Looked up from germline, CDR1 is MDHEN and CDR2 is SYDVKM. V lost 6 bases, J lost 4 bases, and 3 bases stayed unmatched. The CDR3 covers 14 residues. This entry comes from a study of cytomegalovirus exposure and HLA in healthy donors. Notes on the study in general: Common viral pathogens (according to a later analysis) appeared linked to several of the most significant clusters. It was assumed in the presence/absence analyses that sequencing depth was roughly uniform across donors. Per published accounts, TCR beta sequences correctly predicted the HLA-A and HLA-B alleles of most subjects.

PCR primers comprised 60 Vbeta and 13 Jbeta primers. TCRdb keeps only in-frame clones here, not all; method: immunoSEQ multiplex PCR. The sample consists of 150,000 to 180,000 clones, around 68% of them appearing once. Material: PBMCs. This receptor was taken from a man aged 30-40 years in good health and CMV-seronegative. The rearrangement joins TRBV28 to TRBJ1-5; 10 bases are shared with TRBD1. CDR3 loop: CASSRDRGNQPQHF. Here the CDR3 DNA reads TGTGCCAGCAGCCGGGACAGGGGAAATCAGCCCCAGCATTTT.